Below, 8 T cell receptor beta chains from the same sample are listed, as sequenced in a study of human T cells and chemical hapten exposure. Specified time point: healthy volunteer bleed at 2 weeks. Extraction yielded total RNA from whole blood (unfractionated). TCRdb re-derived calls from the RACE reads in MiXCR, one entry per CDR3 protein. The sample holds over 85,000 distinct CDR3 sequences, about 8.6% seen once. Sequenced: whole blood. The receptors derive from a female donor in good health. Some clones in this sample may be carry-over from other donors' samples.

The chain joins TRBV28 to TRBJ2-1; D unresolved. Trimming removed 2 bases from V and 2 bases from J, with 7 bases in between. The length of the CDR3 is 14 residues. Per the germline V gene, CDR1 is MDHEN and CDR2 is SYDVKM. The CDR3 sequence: CASSLISTYNEQFF. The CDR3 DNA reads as TGTGCCAGCAGTTTAATCTCGACCTACAATGAGCAGTTCTTC. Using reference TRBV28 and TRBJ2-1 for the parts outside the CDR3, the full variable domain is DVKVTQSSRYLVKRTGEKVFLECVQDMDHENMFWYRQDPGLGLRLIYFSYDVKMKEKGDIPEGYSVSREKKERFSLILESASTNQTSMYLCASSLISTYNEQFFGPGTRLTVL.

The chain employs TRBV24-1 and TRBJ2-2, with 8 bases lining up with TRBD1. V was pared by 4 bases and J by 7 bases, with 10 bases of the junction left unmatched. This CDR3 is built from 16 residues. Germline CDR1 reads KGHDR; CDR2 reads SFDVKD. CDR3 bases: TGTGCCACCAGTGACCGGACAGGGTCGAGAAACGGGGAGCTGTTTTTT. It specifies CATSDRTGSRNGELFF.

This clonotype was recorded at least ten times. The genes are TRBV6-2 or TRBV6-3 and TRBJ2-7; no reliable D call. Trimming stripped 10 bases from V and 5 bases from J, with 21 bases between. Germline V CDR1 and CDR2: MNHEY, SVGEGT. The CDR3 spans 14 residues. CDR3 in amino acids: CATRVTPIVDEQYF. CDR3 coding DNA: TGTGCCACCCGGGTAACCCCTATTGTGGACGAGCAGTACTTC.

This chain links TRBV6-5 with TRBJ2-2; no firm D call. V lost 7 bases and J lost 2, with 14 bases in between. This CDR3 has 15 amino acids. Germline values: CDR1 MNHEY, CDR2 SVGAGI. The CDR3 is CASMAGRLNTGELFF. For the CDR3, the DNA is TGTGCCAGCATGGCAGGACGGCTTAACACCGGGGAGCTGTTTTTT.

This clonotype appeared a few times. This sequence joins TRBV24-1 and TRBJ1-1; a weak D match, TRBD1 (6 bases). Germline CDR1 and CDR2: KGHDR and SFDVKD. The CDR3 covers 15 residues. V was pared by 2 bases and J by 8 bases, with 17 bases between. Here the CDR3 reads CATSDSTRGPVEAFF. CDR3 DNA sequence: TGTGCCACCAGTGATTCGACCAGGGGACCAGTCGAAGCTTTCTTT.

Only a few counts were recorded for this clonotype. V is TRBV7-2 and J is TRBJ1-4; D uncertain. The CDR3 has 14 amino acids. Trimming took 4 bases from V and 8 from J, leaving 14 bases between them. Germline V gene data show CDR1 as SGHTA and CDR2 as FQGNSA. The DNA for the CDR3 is TGTGCCAGCAGCTCCACGGAGGGTCGGGAAAAACTGTTTTTT. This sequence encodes CASSSTEGREKLFF. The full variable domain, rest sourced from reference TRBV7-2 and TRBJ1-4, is GAGVSQSPSNKVTEKGKDVELRCDPISGHTALYWYRQSLGQGLEFLIYFQGNSAPDKSGLPSDRFSAERTGGSVSTLTIQRTQQEDSAVYLCASSSTEGREKLFFGSGTQLSVL.

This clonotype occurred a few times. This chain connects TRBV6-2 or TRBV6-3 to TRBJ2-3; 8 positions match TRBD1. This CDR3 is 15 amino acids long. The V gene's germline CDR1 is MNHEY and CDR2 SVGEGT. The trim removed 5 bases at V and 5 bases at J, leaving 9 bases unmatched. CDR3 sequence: CASSHTGTGGDTQYF. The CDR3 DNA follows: TGTGCCAGCAGTCACACCGGGACAGGTGGAGATACGCAGTATTTT.

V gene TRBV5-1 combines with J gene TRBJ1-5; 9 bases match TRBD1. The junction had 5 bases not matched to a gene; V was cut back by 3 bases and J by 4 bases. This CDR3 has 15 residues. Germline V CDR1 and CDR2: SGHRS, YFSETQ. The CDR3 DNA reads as TGCGCCAGCAGCTCCGGGACAGGGAGGAATCAGCCCCAGCATTTT. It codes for CASSSGTGRNQPQHF.